This T cell receptor (beta chain) originates from a study of cytomegalovirus exposure and HLA in healthy donors. Study as a whole: Clustering assigned about 80% of the approximately 390 genotyped donors to the Caucasian-associated ancestry cluster. Study observations and caveats: In a later analysis, specific HLA alleles were associated with 16,000 or so TCR beta sequences at a 0.05 false discovery rate.

Comments on this clone: The antigen is unknown.

The CDR3 extends over 16 amino acids. CDR1 SQVTM and CDR2 ANQGSEA come from the germline V gene. The PCR ran on 60 Vbeta and 13 Jbeta primers. This table comes from immunoSEQ multiplex PCR, and its TCRdb copy is limited to in-frame clones, with some not included. The sample contains 150,000 to 200,000 clones, roughly 80% of which appear only once. The source material was PBMCs. The rearrangement links TRBV29-1 to TRBJ2-5; TRBD1 matches 11 bases. The J call may be incorrect, as the DNA end agrees better with TRBJ2-7. The TCR originated in a man in his thirties or forties in good health and CMV-seropositive. As DNA, the CDR3 is TGCAGCGTTGAATTGTTTGGGACAGGGGGCTCCTACGAGCAGTACTTC. It yields the protein CSVELFGTGGSYEQYF.